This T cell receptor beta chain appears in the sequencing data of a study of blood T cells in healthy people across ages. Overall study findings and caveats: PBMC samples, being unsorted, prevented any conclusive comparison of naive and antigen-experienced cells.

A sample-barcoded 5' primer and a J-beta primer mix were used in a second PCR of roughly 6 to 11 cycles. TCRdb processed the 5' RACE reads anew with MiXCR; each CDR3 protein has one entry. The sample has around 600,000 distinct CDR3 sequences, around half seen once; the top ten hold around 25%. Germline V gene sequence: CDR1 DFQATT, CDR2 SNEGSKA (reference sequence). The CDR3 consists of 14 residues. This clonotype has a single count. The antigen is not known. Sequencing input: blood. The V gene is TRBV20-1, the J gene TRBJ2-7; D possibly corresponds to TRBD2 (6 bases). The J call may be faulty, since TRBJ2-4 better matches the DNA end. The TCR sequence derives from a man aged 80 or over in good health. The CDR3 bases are TGCAGTGCCGAGAGGTCCCCGGGGGAGAACATTCAGTACTTC. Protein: CSAERSPGENIQYF.